The 18 T cell receptor beta chains presented below share a single source sample, sequenced in a study of T-cell memory formation after mild COVID-19. Via MiXCR, TCRdb re-called the 5' RACE reads, giving one row per CDR3 protein. Of some 130,000 distinct CDR3 sequences listed, roughly 15% are singletons. The sample comprised PBMCs or a T cell subset sorted from them (not recorded which). Receptor source: an adult woman who had mild COVID-19 (a few samples of this study predate the infection). Cell type and time point are not known.

The sample holds many counts of this clonotype. The chain couples TRBV6-2 or TRBV6-3 to TRBJ1-2; D possibly corresponds to TRBD1 (5 bases). From germline, CDR1 is MNHEY and CDR2 SVGEGT. The ends were cut back, 2 bases at V and 4 bases at J, with 14 bases in the middle. This CDR3 spans 15 amino acids. CDR3 sequence (DNA): TGTGCCAGCAGTTACGTGTCAGGGAACGCCTATGGCTACACCTTC. It is translated as CASSYVSGNAYGYTF.

This clonotype has a handful of counts. The genes are TRBV12-3 or TRBV12-4 and TRBJ2-3; 7 nucleotides match TRBD1. After removal of 5 bases from V and 3 bases from J, the junction contained 5 bases not matched to a gene. The CDR3 contains 14 residues. CDR3 nucleotide sequence: TGTGCCAGCAGTCCCCACAGGGGAACAGATACGCAGTATTTT. It yields the protein CASSPHRGTDTQYF.

This clonotype was seen a few times. This chain uses TRBV7-6 with TRBJ2-5, with D hard to call. The germline V and J ends were trimmed by 4 bases and 5 bases, with 5 bases remaining between them. Germline V gives CDR1 SGHVS, CDR2 FNYEAQ. The CDR3 is 11 residues long. CDR3 in DNA: TGTGCCAGCAGCTCAGCCGAGACCCAGTACTTC. It encodes CASSSAETQYF.

Worth noting for this clonotype: The junction does not match germline at one end; this may be a read error. This chain uses TRBV14 with TRBJ2-7; D possibly corresponds to TRBD2 (6 bases). The CDR3 runs to 15 residues. The germline gives CDR1 SGHDN, CDR2 FVKESK. For the CDR3, the DNA is TGTGCCAGCAGCCTTCAGGAAGGAGGGCCCTACGAGCAGCACTTC. Its translation: CASSLQEGGPYEQHF.

This clonotype was observed a handful of times. This chain uses TRBV14 with TRBJ2-5; 7 nucleotides line up with TRBD1. This CDR3 has 13 residues. The germline gives CDR1 SGHDN, CDR2 FVKESK. Trimming at V came to 5 bases and at J to 5 bases, leaving 5 bases not matched to a gene. The CDR3 region has the DNA TGTGCCAGCAGCGGAGACAGGGCGGAGACCCAGTACTTC. Translated: CASSGDRAETQYF.

The CDR3 DNA follows: TGTGCCTCACGGGCTAGCGGGAGAGAGACCCAGTACTTC. Protein product: CASRASGRETQYF. V is TRBV12-5 and J is TRBJ2-5; 10 bases are a match to TRBD2. This CDR3 has 13 residues. Per the germline V gene, CDR1 is LGHNT and CDR2 is FRNRAP. Full variable domain (rest looked up from reference TRBV12-5 and TRBJ2-5): DARVTQTPRHKVTEMGQEVTMRCQPILGHNTVFWYRQTMMQGLELLAYFRNRAPLDDSGMPKDRFSAEMPDATLATLKIQPSEPRDSAVYFCASRASGRETQYFGPGTRLLVL.

This chain links TRBV18 with TRBJ2-1, with 9 bases that match TRBD2. Germline lookup yields CDR1 KGHSH and CDR2 LQKENI. The V and J ends lost 5 bases and 7 bases, in that order; junction bases with no gene match: 9. The CDR3 runs 15 residues. CDR3 protein: CASSNSGRSWNEQFF. CDR3 in DNA: TGTGCCAGCTCAAACAGCGGGAGGTCTTGGAATGAGCAGTTCTTC.

The CDR3 is CASRPTGRPQHF. As DNA, the CDR3 is TGCGCCAGCAGACCTACAGGGCGGCCCCAGCATTTT. The V call is TRBV5-1, the J call TRBJ1-5; TRBD1 is a possible D gene (6 bases). The germline V gene has CDR1 SGHRS and CDR2 YFSETQ. The ends were cut back, 5 bases at V and 9 bases at J, with 12 bases in the middle. The CDR3 sequence is 12 residues long. The full variable domain, with the rest looked up from reference TRBV5-1 and TRBJ1-5, is KAGVTQTPRYLIKTRGQQVTLSCSPISGHRSVSWYQQTPGQGLQFLFEYFSETQRNKGNFPGRFSGRQFSNSRSEMNVSTLELGDSALYLCASRPTGRPQHFGDGTRLSIL.

This clonotype was counted only a few times. The V and J genes are TRBV21-1 and TRBJ1-5; TRBD1, the D gene given by the table, was not confirmed from the DNA. TRBV21-1 is a listed pseudogene. The CDR3 runs 17 residues. CDR3 in DNA: TGTGCCAGCAGAGGGACAGGCCCCCTGGGGAGCAATCAGCCCCAGCATTTT. Its protein product is CASRGTGPLGSNQPQHF.

This chain uses TRBV2 with TRBJ2-4; D may be TRBD2 (6 bases). Between the trimmed V and J ends, which lost 4 bases and 0 bases, there was a span of 16 bases. CDR1 and CDR2 (germline): SNHLY, FYNNEI. The CDR3 has 17 amino acids. CDR3 amino acids: CASSAPGLGKAKNIQYF. The CDR3 bases are TGTGCCAGCAGTGCCCCGGGACTCGGGAAAGCCAAAAACATTCAGTACTTC.

The chain combines TRBV2 with TRBJ1-1; D might be TRBD1 (5 bases). Trimming left V 3 bases short and J 4 bases short, with 12 bases between. CDR1 is SNHLY and CDR2 is FYNNEI in the germline V gene. This CDR3 has 14 amino acids. The DNA for the CDR3 is TGTGCCAGCAGTGAGATCGGGGCAGGCACTGAAGCTTTCTTT. Translated, it gives CASSEIGAGTEAFF.

This clonotype was counted a few times. This chain joins TRBV24-1 and TRBJ2-1; TRBD1 is a possible D gene (6 bases). CDR1 KGHDR and CDR2 SFDVKD come from the germline V gene. Trimming cost V 6 bases and J 4 bases, with 12 bases left between them. The CDR3 length is 14 residues. CDR3 region: CATSPQGSYNEQFF. CDR3 bases: TGTGCCACCAGTCCCCAGGGGAGTTACAATGAGCAGTTCTTC.

In this sample, this clonotype turned up a few times. The chain links TRBV29-1 to TRBJ2-3; 12 bases match TRBD1. CDR1 SQVTM and CDR2 ANQGSEA come from the germline V gene. The CDR3 has 14 residues. V dropped 8 bases and J dropped 0; count of bases not matched to a gene: 3. DNA of the CDR3: TGCAGCCTGGGACAGGGGGCGAGCACAGATACGCAGTATTTT. Residues: CSLGQGASTDTQYF.

The chain has TRBV6-6 and TRBJ1-1; D gene ambiguous. The CDR3 sequence is 13 residues long. Germline CDR1 MNHNY, CDR2 SVGAGI (reference sequence). Deletions cut 5 bases from V and 7 bases from J, with 14 bases between. The DNA of the CDR3 is TGTGCCAGCAGTCCCGACACCCACGGTGAAGCTTTCTTT. Translated, it gives CASSPDTHGEAFF.

The V gene is TRBV12-3 or TRBV12-4, the J gene TRBJ2-5; 7 nucleotides line up with TRBD2. The ends lost 3 bases at V and 1 base at J; junction bases unmatched: 8. The CDR3 contains 16 residues. The CDR3 protein is CASSFSPSGAQETQYF. The DNA of the CDR3 is TGTGCCAGCAGTTTCAGCCCCAGCGGGGCCCAAGAGACCCAGTACTTC.

This clonotype was observed a handful of times. The CDR3 bases are TGTGCCACCAGTGATGGCAGCTCCTATAATTCACCCCTCCACTTT. Translated: CATSDGSSYNSPLHF. The V call is TRBV24-1, the J call TRBJ1-6; D remains ambiguous. Germline-derived CDR1 and CDR2 are KGHDR and SFDVKD. Trimming stripped 3 bases from V and 0 bases from J, with 5 bases between. This CDR3 has 15 residues.

This clonotype was detected only a few times. The chain couples TRBV4-3 to TRBJ2-1; 7 nucleotides align to TRBD2. V lost 0 bases and J lost 8; bases outside the gene matches: 7. The CDR3 extends over 15 amino acids. CDR1 and CDR2 (germline): LGHNA, YSLEER. The CDR3 is CASSQDVKRGDEQFF. CDR3 sequence (DNA): TGCGCCAGCAGCCAAGATGTAAAGCGGGGAGATGAGCAGTTCTTC.

The chain joins TRBV12-3 or TRBV12-4 to TRBJ2-3; D ambiguous. The V end was cut by 4 bases, the J end by 4 bases, with 12 bases between. This CDR3 contains 14 residues. The CDR3 is CASSYENRADTQYF. CDR3 nucleotide sequence: TGTGCCAGCAGTTACGAGAATAGGGCAGATACGCAGTATTTT.